Listed below are T cell receptor beta chains from one sample, sequenced in a study of T-cell memory formation after mild COVID-19. MiXCR, applied by TCRdb to the 5' RACE reads, yields one record per CDR3 protein. The table shows 250,000 or so distinct CDR3 sequences, with roughly 10% occurring only once. The sequencing input was PBMCs or a T cell subset sorted from them (not recorded which). The receptor source for this set is a man younger than 30 who had mild COVID-19 (a few samples of this study predate the infection). Cell type and time point are not known. The CDR3 runs from the conserved cysteine through the conserved F or W. A D gene is named only where the DNA matches it firmly. Clone sizes are given selectively: once, few, many, or a class where the clone is expanded.

D	size	J	V	DNA	CDR3
NA	NA	TRBJ1-2	TRBV9	TGTGCCAGCAGCGTAGACGGGTCGGGTTTCTATGGCTACACCTTC	CASSVDGSGFYGYTF
NA	NA	TRBJ2-1	TRBV12-3/TRBV12-4	TGTGCCAGCAGGCCGGGACTTAGCGTCCATGAGCAGTTCTTC	CASRPGLSVHEQFF
TRBD2	NA	TRBJ2-1	TRBV7-3	TGTGCCAGCAGCTACACTAGCGGGGGGCCCTACAATGAGCAGTTCTTC	CASSYTSGGPYNEQFF
NA	NA	TRBJ2-7	TRBV5-1	TGCGCCAGCAGCTTAGCAGGGGCGGACGAGCAGTACTTC	CASSLAGADEQYF
TRBD1	few	TRBJ1-4	TRBV11-2	TGTGCCAGCAGCTTAGGGACAGGGAGAAATGAAAAACTGTTTTTT	CASSLGTGRNEKLFF
TRBD1	few	TRBJ2-2	TRBV5-1	TGCGCCAGCAGGGCCGGGACAGGGAACACCGGGGAGCTGTTTTTT	CASRAGTGNTGELFF
NA	NA	TRBJ2-5	TRBV9	TGTGCCAGCAGCGTAGGGGGGGGCCCCCCAGAGACCCAGTACTTC	CASSVGGGPPETQYF
NA	few	TRBJ2-5	TRBV20-1	TGCAGTGCGAGAGGGTTGGGAGAGACCCAGTACTTC	CSARGLGETQYF
NA	NA	TRBJ2-5	TRBV12-3/TRBV12-4	TGTGCCAGCAGTCCCACAGGGATCCGAGGGGAGACCCAGTACTTC	CASSPTGIRGETQYF
NA	once	TRBJ1-2	TRBV5-1	TGCGCCAGCAGCTTGGGGGACAAGCTTGGCTACACCTTC	CASSLGDKLGYTF
NA	few	TRBJ1-4	TRBV5-1	TGCGCCAGCAGCTTAGGCGACCCGGGGCGTGAAAAACTGTTTTTT	CASSLGDPGREKLFF